Described below is a single TCR beta chain sequence and its context. The sample is drawn from a study of OX40 agonist ivuxolimab in advanced cancers. This CDR3 is 14 amino acids long. Germline CDR1 reads SGHDT; CDR2 reads YYEEEE. V trimming: 2 bases; J trimming: 8 bases; junction bases outside the gene matches: 5. Repertoires were generated with immunoSEQ multiplex PCR, while TCRdb's copy carries only in-frame clones and drops some. The repertoire holds just over 90,000 clones, with approximately 94% as singletons. The gene calls are TRBV5-6 and TRBJ2-1; TRBD1 matches at 9 bases. Sequenced here: CD4+ or CD8+ T cells sorted from blood, sampled in a trial of the OX40 agonist ivuxolimab. The TCR comes from an adult with an advanced solid tumor such as melanoma, head and neck, liver or kidney cancer. CDR3 nucleotides: TGTGCCAGCAGCTTCGGGACAGGGTCCTATGAGCAGTTCTTC. Translation: CASSFGTGSYEQFF. Looking up the rest from reference TRBV5-6 and TRBJ2-1 gives the full variable domain: DAGVTQSPTHLIKTRGQQVTLRCSPKSGHDTVSWYQQALGQGPQFIFQYYEEEERQRGNFPDRFSGHQFPNYSSELNVNALLLGDSALYLCASSFGTGSYEQFFGPGTRLTVL.